This T cell receptor beta chain was captured in a study of blood T cell repertoires in COVID-19. Study as a whole: PBMCs, B-cell-depleted T cells, or T cells provided the cDNA or gDNA that made up the material.

TCRdb's copy holds only in-frame clones and misses some; the assay was immunoSEQ multiplex PCR. The sample records over 150,000 clones, roughly 90% being singletons. V dropped 1 base and J dropped 6 bases, with 12 bases sitting between them. Germline V gene lookup returns CDR1 LGHDT and CDR2 YNNKEL (reference sequence). This CDR3 spans 15 amino acids. This chain links TRBV3-1 (or the pseudogene TRBV3-2) with TRBJ1-4; TRBD1 is a possible D gene (5 bases). Sample: peripheral blood. The source of this sequence is a man in his fifties with COVID-19, enrolled during active disease. The CDR3 DNA is TGTGCCAGCAGCCAAGCGGGGGGGGGTTATGAAAAACTGTTTTTT. The encoded protein is CASSQAGGGYEKLFF.